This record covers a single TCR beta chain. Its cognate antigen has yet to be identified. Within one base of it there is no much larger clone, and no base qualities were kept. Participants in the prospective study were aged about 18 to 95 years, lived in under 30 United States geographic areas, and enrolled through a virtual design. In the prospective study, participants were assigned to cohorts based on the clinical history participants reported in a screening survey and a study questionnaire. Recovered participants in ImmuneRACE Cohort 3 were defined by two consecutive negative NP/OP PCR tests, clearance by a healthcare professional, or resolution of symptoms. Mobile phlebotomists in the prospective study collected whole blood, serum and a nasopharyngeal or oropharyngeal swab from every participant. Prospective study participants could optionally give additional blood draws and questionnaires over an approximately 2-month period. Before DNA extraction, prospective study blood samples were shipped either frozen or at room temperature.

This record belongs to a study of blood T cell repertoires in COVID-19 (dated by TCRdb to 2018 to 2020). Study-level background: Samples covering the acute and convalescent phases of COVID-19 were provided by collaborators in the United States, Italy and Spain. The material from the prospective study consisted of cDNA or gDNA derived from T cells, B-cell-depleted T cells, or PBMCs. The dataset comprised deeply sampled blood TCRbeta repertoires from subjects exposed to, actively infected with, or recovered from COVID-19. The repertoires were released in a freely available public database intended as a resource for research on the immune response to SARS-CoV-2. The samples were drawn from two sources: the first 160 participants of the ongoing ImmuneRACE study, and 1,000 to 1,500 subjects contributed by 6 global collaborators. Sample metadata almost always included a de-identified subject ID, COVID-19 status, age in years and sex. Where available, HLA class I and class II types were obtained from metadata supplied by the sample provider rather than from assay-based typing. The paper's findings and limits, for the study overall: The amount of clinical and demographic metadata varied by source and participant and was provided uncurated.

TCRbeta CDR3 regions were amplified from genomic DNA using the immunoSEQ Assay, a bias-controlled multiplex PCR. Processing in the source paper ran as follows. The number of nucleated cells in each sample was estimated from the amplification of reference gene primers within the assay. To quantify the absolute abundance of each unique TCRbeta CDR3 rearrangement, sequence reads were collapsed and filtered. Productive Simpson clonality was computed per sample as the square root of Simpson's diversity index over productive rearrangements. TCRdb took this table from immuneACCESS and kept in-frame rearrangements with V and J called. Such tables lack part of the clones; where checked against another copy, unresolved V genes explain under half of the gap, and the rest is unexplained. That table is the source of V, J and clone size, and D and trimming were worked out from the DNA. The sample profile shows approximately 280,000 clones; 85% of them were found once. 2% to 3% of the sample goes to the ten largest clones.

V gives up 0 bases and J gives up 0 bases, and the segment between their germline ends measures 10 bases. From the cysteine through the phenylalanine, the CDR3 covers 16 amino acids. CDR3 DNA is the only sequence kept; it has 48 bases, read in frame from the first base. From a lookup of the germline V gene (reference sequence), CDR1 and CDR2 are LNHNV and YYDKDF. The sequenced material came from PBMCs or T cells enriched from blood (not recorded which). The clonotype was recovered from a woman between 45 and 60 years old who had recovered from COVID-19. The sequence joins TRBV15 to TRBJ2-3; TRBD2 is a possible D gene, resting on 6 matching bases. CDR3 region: CATSRDRAGSTDTQYF. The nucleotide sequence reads TGTGCCACCAGCAGAGATCGGGCGGGGAGCACAGATACGCAGTATTTT.